The 19 T cell receptor beta chains given below trace back to one sample, sequenced in a study of blood T cells in healthy people across ages. PCR was performed a second time for about 7 to 12 cycles using a sample-barcoded 5' primer and a J-beta primer mix. TCRdb re-analysed the 5' RACE reads in MiXCR, keeping a single row per CDR3 protein. The table has 1.5 million to 2 million distinct CDR3 sequences, about 50% seen once; the top ten hold less than 2.5%. The sample taken for sequencing was blood. Receptor source: a woman in her forties in good health.

As concerns this clonotype: A read error may produce the germline difference seen at one junction end. The V call is TRBV20-1, the J call TRBJ2-5; 8 bases match TRBD2. The CDR3 has 12 residues. Germline V lookup: CDR1 DFQATT, CDR2 SNEGSKA (reference sequence). CDR3: CRAHGGVETQYF. CDR3 in DNA: TGCCGTGCCCACGGGGGGGTAGAGACCCAGTACTTC.

The V gene is TRBV20-1, the J gene TRBJ1-6; D is unclear. The length of the CDR3 is 14 residues. Trimming removed 5 bases at V and 9 bases at J, with 17 bases between. CDR1 and CDR2 from the germline V gene are DFQATT and SNEGSKA (reference sequence). The CDR3 reads CSAPWPQESSPLHF. In DNA, the CDR3 is TGCAGTGCTCCTTGGCCCCAAGAGAGTTCACCCCTCCACTTT.

This chain connects TRBV2 to TRBJ2-1; no definite D call. The germline V and J ends were trimmed by 3 bases and 3 bases, with 12 bases remaining between them. The CDR3 has 15 residues. Germline CDR1 and CDR2: SNHLY and FYNNEI. This CDR3 reads CASSDQRLVYNEQFF. For the CDR3, the DNA is TGTGCCAGCAGTGACCAAAGGCTAGTCTACAATGAGCAGTTCTTC.

The J gene is TRBJ1-2, the V gene TRBV7-9; 8 nucleotides align to TRBD1. The CDR3 is 15 residues long. Trimming at V came to 5 bases and at J to 7 bases, leaving 12 bases not matched to a gene. Germline V lookup: CDR1 SEHNR, CDR2 FQNEAQ (reference sequence). The CDR3 protein is CASSPKAQGEGGYTF. The CDR3 DNA follows: TGTGCCAGCAGCCCAAAGGCACAGGGGGAGGGTGGCTACACCTTC.

The chain combines TRBV7-8 with TRBJ2-4; weak D call: TRBD1 (6 bases). CDR3 size: 15 residues. CDR1 SGHVS and CDR2 FQNEAQ come from the germline V gene. Trimming shortened V by 11 bases and J by 1 base, and 18 bases separated the two germline ends. CDR3 loop: CARLTGLGAKNIQYF. CDR3 in DNA: TGTGCCCGCCTAACAGGGTTAGGGGCCAAAAACATTCAGTACTTC. The whole variable domain, remainder taken from reference TRBV7-8 and TRBJ2-4, is GAGVSQSPRYKVAKRGQDVALRCDPISGHVSLFWYQQALGQGPEFLTYFQNEAQLDKSGLPSDRFFAERPEGSVSTLKIQRTQQEDSAVYLCARLTGLGAKNIQYFGAGTRLSVL.

This chain links TRBV5-1 with TRBJ2-5; TRBD1 agrees at 11 bases. The CDR3 extends over 16 amino acids. Germline V gives CDR1 SGHRS, CDR2 YFSETQ. The junction had 4 bases not matched to a gene; V was cut back by 0 bases and J by 3 bases. Here the CDR3 reads CASSLEPGQGEETQYF. In DNA, the CDR3 is TGCGCCAGCAGCTTGGAACCGGGACAGGGGGAAGAGACCCAGTACTTC.

The chain uses TRBV4-2 and TRBJ1-4, with 8 bases matching TRBD1. The V and J ends lost 0 bases and 6 bases, in that order; junction bases with no gene match: 6. Germline CDR1 LGHNA, CDR2 YNFKEQ. The CDR3 runs 16 residues. The CDR3 DNA follows: TGTGCCAGCAGCCAAGATAATCGGGACAGGCATGAAAAACTGTTTTTT. Protein: CASSQDNRDRHEKLFF.

This clonotype was picked up many times. The CDR3 spells CSVEDGNRVNEQFF. CDR3 coding DNA: TGCAGCGTTGAAGATGGGAACAGGGTGAATGAGCAGTTCTTC. V is TRBV29-1 and J is TRBJ2-1; a possible D gene is TRBD1 (6 bases). Germline V lookup: CDR1 SQVTM, CDR2 ANQGSEA. Trimming left V 0 bases short and J 7 bases short, with 13 bases between. The CDR3 extends over 14 amino acids.

This clonotype was observed a handful of times. The rearrangement joins TRBV7-2 to TRBJ2-3; TRBD1 is a possible D gene (6 bases). The V gene lost 5 bases and the J gene lost 5 bases, with 20 bases spanning the gap. The CDR3 loop spans 16 amino acids. Looked up from germline, CDR1 is SGHTA and CDR2 is FQGNSA. CDR3 loop: CASSPLGAGVIDTQYF. CDR3 DNA: TGTGCCAGCAGCCCACTGGGGGCCGGGGTTATAGATACGCAGTATTTT.

The rearrangement uses TRBV19 and TRBJ2-1; D not resolved. V was clipped by 7 bases and J by 1 base, with 14 bases between them. The CDR3 length is 15 residues. In germline, CDR1 is LNHDA, CDR2 SQIVND (reference sequence). CDR3: CASTASVGSYNEQFF. The CDR3 DNA reads as TGTGCCAGTACCGCCTCAGTCGGGTCCTACAATGAGCAGTTCTTC.

This clonotype was counted between two and nine times. The chain joins TRBV20-1 to TRBJ2-1, with D perhaps TRBD1 or TRBD2 (5 bases each). The CDR3 covers 12 residues. Germline-derived CDR1 and CDR2 are DFQATT and SNEGSKA (reference sequence). V was trimmed by 4 bases and J by 6 bases, leaving 10 bases between them. DNA for the CDR3: TGCAGTGCTACCGGGGCAATCAATGAGCAGTTCTTC. Translation gives CSATGAINEQFF.

The J gene is TRBJ2-5, the V gene TRBV3-1; TRBD2 agrees at 9 bases. After removal of 3 bases from V and 0 bases from J, the junction contained 8 bases not matched to a gene. In germline, CDR1 is LGHDT, CDR2 YNNKEL (reference sequence). The CDR3 runs 17 residues. The CDR3 reads CASSQYGGGAYQETQYF. In nucleotides, the CDR3 is TGTGCCAGCAGCCAGTATGGCGGGGGGGCCTACCAAGAGACCCAGTACTTC.

The gene calls are TRBV18 and TRBJ2-3, with D maybe TRBD2 (6 bases). The length of the CDR3 is 16 residues. Germline loops: CDR1 KGHSH, CDR2 LQKENI. V was clipped by 0 bases and J by 1 base, with 11 bases between them. CDR3 amino acids: CASSPPEGWGTDTQYF. In DNA form, the CDR3 reads TGTGCCAGCTCACCACCGGAGGGTTGGGGCACAGATACGCAGTATTTT. The whole variable domain, filled in from reference TRBV18 and TRBJ2-3, reads NAGVMQNPRHLVRRRGQEARLRCSPMKGHSHVYWYRQLPEEGLKFMVYLQKENIIDESGMPKERFSAEFPKEGPSILRIQQVVRGDSAAYFCASSPPEGWGTDTQYFGPGTRLTVL.

The table lists this clonotype with a count of one. The chain is built from TRBV28 and TRBJ2-7, with a tentative D call TRBD2 (7 bases). TRBJ2-5 matches the DNA end more closely, so the J call is doubtful. CDR1 and CDR2 from the germline V gene are MDHEN and SYDVKM. The CDR3 runs 17 residues. The CDR3 protein is CASSLRGRGFNQETQYF. The CDR3 nucleotides read TGTGCCAGCAGTTTAAGAGGGAGGGGGTTCAACCAAGAGACCCAGTACTTC.

The chain is built from TRBV20-1 and TRBJ2-3; no definite D call. This CDR3 region has 15 residues. CDR1 is DFQATT and CDR2 is SNEGSKA in the germline V gene (reference sequence). Between the trimmed V and J ends, which lost 4 bases and 2 bases, there was a span of 16 bases. DNA for the CDR3: TGCAGTGCTATCGAGCGCAAGCCGACCACAGATACGCAGTATTTT. Residues: CSAIERKPTTDTQYF.

The rearrangement joins TRBV7-9 to TRBJ2-7; 7 bases are a match to TRBD2. After removal of 3 bases from V and 5 bases from J, the junction contained 7 bases not matched to a gene. There are 14 residues in the CDR3. The germline gives CDR1 SEHNR, CDR2 FQNEAQ (reference sequence). CDR3 DNA sequence: TGTGCCAGCAGCTTCCGACAGACTAGCAACGAGCAGTACTTC. Translating gives CASSFRQTSNEQYF. Full variable domain (rest looked up from reference TRBV7-9 and TRBJ2-7): DTGVSQNPRHKITKRGQNVTFRCDPISEHNRLYWYRQTLGQGPEFLTYFQNEAQLEKSRLLSDRFSAERPKGSFSTLEIQRTEQGDSAMYLCASSFRQTSNEQYFGPGTRLTVT.

This clonotype was observed a handful of times. The chain joins TRBV2 to TRBJ2-3; 11 bases fit TRBD1. This CDR3 contains 16 residues. Trimming cost V 3 bases and J 4 bases; bases outside gene matches: 6. Germline lookup yields CDR1 SNHLY and CDR2 FYNNEI. CDR3 DNA: TGTGCCAGCAGTGATTTACGGACAGGGGGCGCAGATACGCAGTATTTT. This encodes CASSDLRTGGADTQYF.

The J gene is TRBJ2-5, the V gene TRBV28, with 10 bases aligning to TRBD1. The J call is in doubt because the DNA end fits TRBJ2-7 better. Germline V gene data show CDR1 as MDHEN and CDR2 as SYDVKM. The CDR3 runs to 15 residues. The CDR3 protein is CASSSPGQGTHEQYF. The CDR3, as DNA: TGTGCCAGCAGCAGCCCGGGACAGGGGACCCACGAGCAGTACTTC.

The CDR3 here is CSVASPGAQEETQYF. Here the CDR3 DNA reads TGCAGCGTCGCTTCCCCGGGGGCGCAGGAAGAGACCCAGTACTTC. V is TRBV29-1 and J is TRBJ2-5, with D perhaps assigned TRBD1 or TRBD2 (6 bases each). The CDR3 has 15 residues. In germline, CDR1 is SQVTM, CDR2 ANQGSEA. Between the trimmed V and J ends, which lost 6 bases and 3 bases, there was a span of 20 bases.